The clone carrying this TCR beta chain was seen only a few times. What it recognizes is unknown. The CDR3 runs to 15 residues. The germline gives CDR1 WSHSY, CDR2 SAAADI. J gave up 5 bases and V 2 bases, and 3 bases lay outside the gene matches. The data were obtained in a study of identical twins. General study points: While abundant cord blood beta clonotypes carried fewer insertions, memory repertoires showed no such pattern. These conclusions were based on statistical analysis (cross-sectional, not following the same donors). It was possible that invariant MAIT and iNKT cells partly confounded the zero-insertion analyses. Excess twin sharing in beta out-of-frame sequences was weaker.

TCRdb re-analysed the 5' RACE reads in MiXCR, keeping a single row per CDR3 protein. This table holds more than 200,000 distinct CDR3 sequences, over 12% found once. The specimen was memory (CD45RO+) T cells sorted from blood. V and J are TRBV10-2 and TRBJ2-2; 9 bases are a match to TRBD1. The source is a woman aged 18-29 years in good health. CDR3 sequence: CASSEGQGNTGELFF. The CDR3 coding sequence is TGCGCCAGCAGTGAGGGACAGGGGAATACCGGGGAGCTGTTTTTT.